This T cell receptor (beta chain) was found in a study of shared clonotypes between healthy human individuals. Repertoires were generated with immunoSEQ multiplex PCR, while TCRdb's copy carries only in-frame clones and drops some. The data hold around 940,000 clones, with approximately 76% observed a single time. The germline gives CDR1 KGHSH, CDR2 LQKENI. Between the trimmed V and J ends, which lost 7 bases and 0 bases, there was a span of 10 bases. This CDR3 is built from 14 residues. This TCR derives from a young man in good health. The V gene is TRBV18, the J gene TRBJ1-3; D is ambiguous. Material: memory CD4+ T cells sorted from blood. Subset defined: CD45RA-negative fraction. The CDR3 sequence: CASFQSASGNTIYF. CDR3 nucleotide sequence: TGTGCCAGCTTCCAATCCGCCTCTGGAAACACCATATATTTT.